This entry features one T cell receptor beta chain sequence. Antigen unknown. The germline V gene encodes CDR1 SGHKS and CDR2 YYEKEE (reference sequence). The V segment lost 4 bases and the J segment 5 bases; nucleotides outside the gene matches: 7. The CDR3 contains 15 residues. The PCR ran on 60 Vbeta and 13 Jbeta primers. Sequencing was performed with immunoSEQ multiplex PCR; in TCRdb, only in-frame clones are kept and a portion is missing. The sample carries approximately 200,000 clones, 70% to 85% recorded once. The data originate from a study of cytomegalovirus exposure and HLA in healthy donors. Study-level findings and limits: Per a later analysis, HLA-associated TCR beta chains showed more clonal expansion than other, equally common TCR beta chains. In a later analysis, CMV-associated beta chains were mostly HLA-associated, it appeared. According to reports, the classifier identified cytomegalovirus status with high specificity and sensitivity. An analysis that was carried out later associated some 17,000 TCR beta sequences with HLA alleles at 0.05 false discovery rate.

V gene TRBV5-5 combines with J gene TRBJ2-7, with 12 bases that match TRBD2. The source of this sequence is a boy younger than 10 in good health and CMV-seronegative. The material sequenced was PBMCs. CDR3 DNA: TGTGCCAGCAGCCCTAGCCGGACTAGCGGGGACGAGCAGTACTTC. Translated, it gives CASSPSRTSGDEQYF.